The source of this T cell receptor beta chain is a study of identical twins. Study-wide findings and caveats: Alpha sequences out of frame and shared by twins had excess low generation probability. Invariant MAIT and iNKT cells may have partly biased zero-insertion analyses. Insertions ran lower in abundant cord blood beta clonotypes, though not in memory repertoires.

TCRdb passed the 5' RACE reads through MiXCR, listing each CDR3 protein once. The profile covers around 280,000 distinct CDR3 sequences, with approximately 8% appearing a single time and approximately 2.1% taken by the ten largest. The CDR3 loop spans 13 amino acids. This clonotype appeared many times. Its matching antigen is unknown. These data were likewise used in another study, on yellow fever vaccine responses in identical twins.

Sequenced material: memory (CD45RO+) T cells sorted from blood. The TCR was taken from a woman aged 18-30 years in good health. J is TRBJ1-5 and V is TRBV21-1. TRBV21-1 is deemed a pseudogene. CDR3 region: CASGNLSNQPQHF. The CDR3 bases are TGTGCCAGCGGGAATCTTAGCAATCAGCCCCAGCATTTT.